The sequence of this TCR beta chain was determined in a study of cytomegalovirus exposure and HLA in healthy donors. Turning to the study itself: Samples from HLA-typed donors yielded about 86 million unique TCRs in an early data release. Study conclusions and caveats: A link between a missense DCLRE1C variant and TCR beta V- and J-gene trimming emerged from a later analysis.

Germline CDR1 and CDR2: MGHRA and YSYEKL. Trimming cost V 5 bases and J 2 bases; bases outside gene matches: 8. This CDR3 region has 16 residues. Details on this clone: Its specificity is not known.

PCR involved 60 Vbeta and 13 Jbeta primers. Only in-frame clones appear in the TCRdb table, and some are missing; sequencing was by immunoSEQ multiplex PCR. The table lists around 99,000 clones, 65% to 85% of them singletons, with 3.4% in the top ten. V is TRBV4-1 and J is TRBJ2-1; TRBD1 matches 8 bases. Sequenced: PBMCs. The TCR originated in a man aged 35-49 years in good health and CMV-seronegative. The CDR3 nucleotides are TGCGCCAGCAGCGGACGACAGGGGATAACCTACAATGAGCAGTTCTTC. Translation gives CASSGRQGITYNEQFF.